This TCR beta chain was identified during a study of cytomegalovirus exposure and HLA in healthy donors (dated by TCRdb to 2017 to 2019). With respect to the entire study: According to an earlier analysis of several hundred of the donors, about 180 million T cells yielded roughly 110 million unique TCR beta sequences and about 280 Gb of sequence data. Among the 398 genotyped donors, approximately 82% belonged to the genetic ancestry cluster associated with self-reported Caucasian donors. Every repertoire in the discovery cohort had been generated on one and the same sequencing platform. To predict cytomegalovirus infection status, the study brought together high-throughput TCR immunosequencing, statistical association of individual TCRs with disease status, and machine learning. A later genetic analysis used genome-wide SNP genotypes for about 60% of the roughly 700 donors, treating that subset as a discovery cohort. Donor age, sex, ethnicity and CMV serostatus were collected together with the repertoire data. Rather than drawing on any new phenotypic data, the later analysis identified candidate immune exposures from TCR beta sequences and the way those sequences occurred across donors. A later analysis re-analyzed previously published TCR beta repertoires from about 730 donors and added high-resolution HLA genotyping to study TCR occurrence patterns. Both class I and class II loci were covered by HLA typing, at four-digit resolution. The study aimed to test whether signatures of past pathogen exposure could be identified by cataloging public T cell receptors. Roughly five DR-DQ haplotypes were handled as single units for association and clustering because linkage in the cohort was strong. Typing coverage varied by locus: about 620-640 donors for A, B, C, DRB1 and DQB1; 522 for DQA1; about 590 for DPA1; about 450 for DPB1. Among some 400 genotyped donors of the cohort, an average of roughly 230,000 unique TCR beta nucleotide sequences was sequenced per donor, of which about 19% were non-productive. About 330 gigabases of sequencing data and roughly 81 million unique TCR sequences made up an early release that covered approximately 700 HLA-typed donors. Using immunosequencing, the study profiled T cell repertoires from 666 subjects and related those repertoires to cytomegalovirus serostatus. A separate validation cohort of roughly 120 different subjects was used in addition to the 666-subject first cohort. An earlier analysis of more than 450 of the donors used high-throughput TCR beta sequencing to judge whether each TCR beta V gene segment behaved as functional or pseudogenic. The research as a whole found: While some public TCRs were present in many individuals, most TCR sequences turned up only very rarely across donors. A few of the identified cytomegalovirus-associated TCR beta chains were confirmed in vitro to be specific for cytomegalovirus antigens. Broadly in line with IMGT annotations, most TCR beta V segments showed up in productive rearrangements about 90% or about 30% of the time in an earlier analysis of under 700 of the donors. In a later analysis, most CMV-associated TCR beta chains were found to appear HLA-restricted, with HLA associations seemingly driven largely by CMV exposure. Because HLA typing was missing for some donors at each locus, association tests included only the typed subset. According to a later analysis, TCR association rates differed among HLA loci, with DRB1 alleles showing the most associated TCRs and HLA-C alleles showing the fewest. At a false discovery rate of 0.05, a later analysis linked roughly 17,000 TCR beta sequences to specific HLA alleles. According to a later analysis, parvovirus B19, influenza, CMV and Epstein-Barr virus appeared linked to several top co-occurrence clusters. The study gave a list of roughly 150 TCR beta chains associated with cytomegalovirus. A later genetic analysis associated a missense DCLRE1C variant with V-gene and J-gene trimming of TCR beta chains, and an independent cohort replicated the association. The classifier was reported to diagnose cytomegalovirus status with high specificity and sensitivity in both the original and validation cohorts. According to a later genetic analysis, donors in an Asian-associated ancestry cluster had fewer N-insertions in productive TCRs than the approximately 630-donor mean. The sequencing pipeline was judged likely to have produced a cluster of highly shared sequence variants as a technical artifact. Sequencing depth was assumed to be roughly uniform across donors in the presence/absence analyses, though that assumption may not hold. For the cohort, immune exposure information was limited to CMV serostatus. Seventeen rarely observed V segments, including chromosome 9 orphons, were excluded from the earlier analysis of some 590 of the donors because counts were too low. A further reported finding was that TCR beta sequences accurately predicted the HLA-A and HLA-B alleles for most subjects in the first cohort. Linkage disequilibrium might explain the correlated functional status among segregating V segments, but an unknown experimental factor could not be excluded. In this cohort, only TCR beta chains were sequenced, and detectable features were limited by the absence of alpha or paired-chain data. In a later analysis, HLA-associated TCR beta chains showed more clonal expansion and lower generation probabilities than non-associated chains that were equally common. When HLA alleles, especially DR and DQ, strongly co-occurred, TCR associations were difficult to assign to individual alleles. According to the authors, the approach could potentially be generalized to other disease states and immunological phenotypes.

Notes on this clone: Its binding antigen is unknown. Nothing much larger sits one base from this clone, and base qualities are not available.

The library relied on the immunoSEQ multiplex PCR assay. A mixture of 60 forward primers for TCR Vbeta segments and 13 reverse primers for TCR Jbeta segments was used in the multiplex PCR. Amplification of the CDR3 region of rearranged TCR beta genes was performed with a multiplex PCR assay on genomic DNA. The amplified TCR beta libraries were sequenced on the Illumina HiSeq System as 87-base-pair reads. From the authors' description of their analysis: A later analysis tallied around 82 million unique TCR beta chains across the 640 or so repertoires, and around 9.9 million of those chains were shared by two or more donors. A nearest-neighbor algorithm error-corrected the raw reads and collapsed the reads into unique sequences, merging closely related sequences to remove PCR and sequencing errors. Alignment of CDR3 sequences to IMGT reference sequences was used to assign V, D and J gene segments. For a sequence to be retained, a match of at least six nucleotides to both a V gene segment and a J gene segment was required. A rearrangement counted as productive if the CDR3 had no stop codons and remained in frame with V and J, and every other rearrangement counted as non-productive. Following IMGT convention, CDR3 was defined as the stretch from the second conserved V-encoded cysteine to the conserved J-encoded phenylalanine. The earlier analysis of a few hundred of the donors excluded sequences that lacked an unambiguous match to a single V gene segment. In an earlier analysis of some 590 of the donors, a V segment was called functional when productive rearrangements were above 56.7%, and segregating when the standard deviation between donors exceeded 5%. A statistical classification framework was developed to diagnose cytomegalovirus status using the catalog of TCR beta chain sequences. In a later analysis, V and J genes were assigned by comparing TCR nucleotide sequences against IMGT/GENE-DB human TR gene sequences. Using the TCRdist pipeline, a later analysis assigned CDR3 sequences along with most-parsimonious VDJ recombination scenarios. In a later analysis, every TCR beta chain was defined by the combination of its CDR3 amino acid sequence and its V-gene family, and reads without a unique V-gene family were dropped. To address suspected cross-contamination and a sequencing artifact, a later analysis removed approximately 590 highly shared, low-generation-probability nucleotide sequences. In a later analysis, a clonal expansion index for each public chain was calculated from normalized within-repertoire ranks of inferred template counts. In a later analysis, generation probabilities were computed with a VDJ recombination model fitted to out-of-frame rearrangements, and the resulting probabilities were checked against IGoR. A later analysis scored TCR-TCR, TCR-HLA and TCR-CMV co-occurrence with hypergeometric tests, applying a repertoire-size bias correction to TCR pairs. False discovery rates were estimated in a later analysis by permuting HLA or CMV assignments 20 times. In a later analysis, co-occurring TCRs were grouped using DBSCAN, and TCRdist sequence similarity was added for clustering within HLA-allele-positive subsets. Repertoires with fewer than 30,000 or more than 120,000 public chains, plus five repertoires with anomalous nucleotide sharing, were excluded from co-occurrence clustering. TCRdb took this table from immuneACCESS and kept in-frame rearrangements with V and J called. Such tables lack part of the clones; where checked against another copy, unresolved V genes explain under half of the gap, and the rest is unexplained. V and J calls plus clone size are reproduced from that table; the DNA served to infer D and trimming. The sample has 90,000 or so clones on record, roughly 71% of them singletons. The ten largest clones take up roughly 2.6% of the sample.

In total, over 600 healthy bone marrow donors made up the cohort. Cohort members were all nominally healthy when sampled, although unrecorded immune exposures were likely present. The donor was CMV seronegative and was included in the group of around 320 seronegative cohort members. Each donor provided a peripheral blood sample, and peripheral blood mononuclear cells were used for TCR beta sequencing. The Qiagen DNeasy Blood Extraction Kit was used to extract genomic DNA from the blood cell samples. Material for sequencing was PBMCs. The TCR was taken from a man aged 50 to 60 in good health and CMV-seronegative.

The CDR3 in this case is CASSLPQGSGSSPLHF. The DNA sequence is TGTGCCAGCAGCTTGCCCCAAGGATCGGGGAGTTCACCCCTCCACTTT. The V gene is TRBV5-4 and the J gene is TRBJ1-6, with the D gene too uncertain to name. Trimming at the junction amounts to 1 base on V and 9 bases on J, and the germline ends lie 17 bases apart. Taken from cysteine to phenylalanine, the CDR3 has 16 residues. CDR3 DNA only is kept here, 48 bases in frame from base 1. Based on the germline V gene (reference sequence), the CDR1 and CDR2 sequences are SGHNT and YYREEE.